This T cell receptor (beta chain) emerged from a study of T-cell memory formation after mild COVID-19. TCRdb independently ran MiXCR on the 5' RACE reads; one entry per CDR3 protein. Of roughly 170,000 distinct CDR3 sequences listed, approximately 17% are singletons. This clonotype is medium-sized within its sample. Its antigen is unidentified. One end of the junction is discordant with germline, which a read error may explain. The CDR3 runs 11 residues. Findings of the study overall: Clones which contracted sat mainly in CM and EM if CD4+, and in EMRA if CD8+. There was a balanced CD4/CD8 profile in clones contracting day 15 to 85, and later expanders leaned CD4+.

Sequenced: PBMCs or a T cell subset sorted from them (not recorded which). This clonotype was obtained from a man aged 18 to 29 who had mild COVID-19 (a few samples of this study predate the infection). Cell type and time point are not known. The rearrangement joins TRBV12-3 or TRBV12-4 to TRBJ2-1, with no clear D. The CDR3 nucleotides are TGTGCCAGCAGTTTCTACGATGAGCAGTTCTTC. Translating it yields CASSFYDEQFF.